This record concerns one TCR beta chain sequence. Its antigen is undetermined. Using its own MiXCR run on the 5' RACE reads, TCRdb lists one record per CDR3 protein. The repertoire includes roughly 480,000 distinct CDR3 sequences, nearly 25% of them detected once, and under 15% sits in the top ten. This sample is part of a study of T-cell memory formation after mild COVID-19. Looking at the study overall: Clusters were largely donor specific.

Whole-study findings and limits: CD4+ contracting clones lay mainly in CM and EM, CD8+ ones in EMRA.

The CDR3 covers 15 residues. V lost 8 bases and J lost 1; bases outside the gene matches: 10. Germline CDR1 and CDR2: MGHRA and YSYEKL. Sequenced material: PBMCs or a T cell subset sorted from them (not recorded which). The chain joins TRBV4-1 to TRBJ1-1, with 7 bases aligning to TRBD1. This TCR was sampled from an adult woman who had mild COVID-19 (a few samples of this study predate the infection). Cell type and time point are not known. The CDR3 sequence: CASRQGDLANTEAFF. In DNA, the CDR3 is TGCGCCAGCCGTCAGGGGGATCTCGCGAACACTGAAGCTTTCTTT.